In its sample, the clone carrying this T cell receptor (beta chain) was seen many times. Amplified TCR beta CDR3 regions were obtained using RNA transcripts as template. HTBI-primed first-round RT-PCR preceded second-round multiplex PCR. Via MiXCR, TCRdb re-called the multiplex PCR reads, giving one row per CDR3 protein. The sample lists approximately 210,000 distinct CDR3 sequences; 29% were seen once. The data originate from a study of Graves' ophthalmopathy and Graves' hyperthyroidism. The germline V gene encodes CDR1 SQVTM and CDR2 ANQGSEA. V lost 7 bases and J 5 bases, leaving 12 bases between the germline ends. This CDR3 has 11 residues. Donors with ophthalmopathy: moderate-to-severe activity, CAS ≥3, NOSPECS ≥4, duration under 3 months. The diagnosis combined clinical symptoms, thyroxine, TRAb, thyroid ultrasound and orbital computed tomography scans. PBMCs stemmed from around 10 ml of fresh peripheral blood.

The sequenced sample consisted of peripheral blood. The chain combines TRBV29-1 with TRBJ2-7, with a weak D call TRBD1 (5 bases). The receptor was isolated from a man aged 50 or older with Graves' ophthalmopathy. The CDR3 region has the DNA TGCAGCGCCAGAGCGACAGACGAGCAGTACTTC. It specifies CSARATDEQYF.